Listed below are T cell receptor beta chains from one sample, sequenced in a study of blood T cell repertoires in COVID-19. Generated by immunoSEQ multiplex PCR, the TCRdb table keeps only in-frame clones and is missing some. In the table there are roughly 300,000 clones, approximately 85% of which are singletons. The sample comprised peripheral blood. The receptors shown here come from a human donor in a cohort sampled during active COVID-19. Each CDR3 is given with its conserved first and last residue. The D gene is left open where the match is weak. Expanded clones get a size class; other rows say once, few or many, or leave the size out.

CASSLGTLRWSPLHF,TGCGCCAGCAGCTTGGGTACTCTTCGTTGGTCACCCCTCCACTTT,TRBJ1-6,15,NA,TRBV5-1,NA
CAWSVRGYRALNTEAFF,TGTGCCTGGAGTGTAAGGGGGTACCGAGCCCTGAACACTGAAGCTTTCTTT,TRBJ1-1,17,NA,TRBV30,NA
CASSLLYRGPKRTEAFF,TGTGCCAGCAGCTTACTCTACAGGGGGCCAAAGCGGACTGAAGCTTTCTTT,TRBJ1-1,17,TRBD1,TRBV7-2,NA
CASSSTGELFF,TGTGCCAGCAGCTCGACCGGGGAGCTGTTTTTT,TRBJ2-2,11,NA,TRBV7-6,NA
CASSVGISSDTQYF,TGTGCCAGCAGCGTGGGCATTTCCTCCGATACGCAGTATTTT,TRBJ2-3,14,NA,TRBV9,NA
CASSSGGPDNEQFF,TGCGCCAGCAGTTCGGGGGGGCCAGACAATGAGCAGTTCTTC,TRBJ2-1,14,TRBD2,TRBV5-1,NA
CASSLKPDSEAFF,TGTGCCAGCAGTTTAAAGCCGGACAGTGAAGCTTTCTTT,TRBJ1-1,13,NA,TRBV27,few
CASTTGTGIGYTF,TGTGCCAGCACCACCGGGACAGGGATCGGCTACACCTTC,TRBJ1-2,13,TRBD1,TRBV5-6,NA
CASSWGTGQGAVGYTF,TGTGCCAGCAGCTGGGGGACGGGACAGGGGGCCGTTGGCTACACCTTC,TRBJ1-2,16,TRBD1,TRBV7-9,NA
CASSFGQGAAFF,TGTGCCAGCAGCTTTGGACAGGGGGCGGCTTTCTTT,TRBJ1-1,12,TRBD1,TRBV5-4,NA
CASSILTDSGNTIYF,TGTGCCAGTAGTATCTTGACAGACTCTGGAAACACCATATATTTT,TRBJ1-3,15,NA,TRBV19,NA
CASSQDGPGQGSYEQYF,TGTGCCAGCAGCCAAGATGGACCGGGACAGGGTTCCTACGAGCAGTACTTC,TRBJ2-7,17,TRBD1,TRBV14,once
CASSPLPGGYYEQYF,TGTGCCAGCTCACCACTTCCGGGGGGATACTACGAGCAGTACTTC,TRBJ2-7,15,TRBD2,TRBV18,NA
CASSPRTKTYEQYF,TGTGCCAGCAGCCCGCGGACAAAAACCTACGAGCAGTACTTC,TRBJ2-7,14,NA,TRBV5-4,NA
CASSQPGDSRDPQHGNSPLHF,TGCGCCAGCAGTCAACCCGGGGACAGCAGAGATCCACAGCATGGTAATTCACCCCTCCACTTT,TRBJ1-6,21,TRBD1,TRBV23-1,many
CASSQEGKSPLHF,TGTGCCAGCTCACAGGAGGGCAAATCACCCCTCCACTTT,TRBJ1-6,13,NA,TRBV18,few
CASSFGGRRNSPLHF,TGCGCCAGCAGCTTCGGGGGGCGGCGTAATTCACCCCTCCACTTT,TRBJ1-6,15,NA,TRBV5-1,NA
CSVSRQGRGGYTF,TGCAGCGTTTCTAGACAGGGGAGGGGAGGCTACACCTTC,TRBJ1-2,13,TRBD1,TRBV29-1,NA
CASSMEGSNQPQHF,TGTGCCAGTAGTATGGAGGGTAGCAATCAGCCCCAGCATTTT,TRBJ1-5,14,NA,TRBV19,many
CASSVAGRVAGATDTQYF,TGTGCCAGCAGCGTAGCGGGGAGGGTGGCGGGGGCCACAGATACGCAGTATTTT,TRBJ2-3,18,NA,TRBV9,NA
CASSLREPGNQPQHF,TGTGCCAGCAGCCTGCGGGAACCTGGGAATCAGCCCCAGCATTTT,TRBJ1-5,15,NA,TRBV5-6,NA
CASSIVGLQAFF,TGTGCCAGTAGTATAGTTGGGCTTCAAGCTTTCTTT,TRBJ1-1,12,NA,TRBV19,NA
CSALDRVKAFF,TGCAGTGCTCTGGACAGGGTGAAAGCTTTCTTT,TRBJ1-1,11,TRBD1,TRBV20-1,NA
CASSLTLGTGGNQPQHF,TGTGCCAGCTCACTAACCCTCGGGACAGGGGGCAATCAGCCCCAGCATTTT,TRBJ1-5,17,TRBD1,TRBV18,few
CASSKTGANTGELFF,TGCGCCAGCAGCAAGACAGGGGCGAACACCGGGGAGCTGTTTTTT,TRBJ2-2,15,TRBD1,TRBV5-1,NA
CASSQRGLSNTEAFF,TGTGCCAGCAGTCAGAGGGGACTTTCGAACACTGAAGCTTTCTTT,TRBJ1-1,15,NA,TRBV27,NA
CASSSMGQINSPLHF,TGTGCCAGCAGCTCGATGGGACAGATCAATTCACCCCTCCACTTT,TRBJ1-6,15,TRBD1,TRBV7-8,NA
CASSLVSDEQFF,TGTGCCAGCAGTTTAGTGTCTGATGAGCAGTTCTTC,TRBJ2-1,12,NA,TRBV11-3,NA
CASSLDREEANEKLFF,TGTGCCAGCAGCCTCGACAGGGAAGAGGCTAATGAAAAACTGTTTTTT,TRBJ1-4,16,TRBD1,TRBV5-4,NA
CASSPSASQVFKLFF,TGTGCCAGCAGCCCGTCCGCCTCACAAGTCTTTAAACTGTTTTTT,TRBJ1-4,15,NA,TRBV3-1/TRBV3-2,few
CASSQKQQPQHF,TGTGCCAGCAGCCAGAAACAACAGCCCCAGCATTTT,TRBJ1-5,12,NA,TRBV5-8,NA
CATAGAGDEQYF,TGTGCCACCGCGGGGGCAGGGGACGAGCAGTACTTC,TRBJ2-7,12,NA,TRBV24-1,NA
CASSQFSTGGDHSPLHF,TGCGCCAGCAGTCAATTTTCGACAGGGGGCGACCATTCACCCCTCCACTTT,TRBJ1-6,17,TRBD1,TRBV23-1,NA
CASSVTAKNSPLHF,TGTGCCAGCAGCGTAACAGCCAAGAATTCACCCCTCCACTTT,TRBJ1-6,14,NA,TRBV9,NA
CASSLTPTGGTGYTF,TGTGCCAGCAGCTTAACCCCAACAGGGGGTACTGGCTACACCTTC,TRBJ1-2,15,TRBD1,TRBV7-9,once
CAISASGLSGPTNEKLFF,TGTGCCATCAGTGCCTCAGGGCTCTCGGGCCCAACTAATGAAAAACTGTTTTTT,TRBJ1-4,18,NA,TRBV10-3,NA
CASSYEDSGYTGELFF,TGTGCCAGCAGTTACGAGGACAGTGGGTACACCGGGGAGCTGTTTTTT,TRBJ2-2,16,NA,TRBV6-6,once
CASSLWPGGDEAFF,TGCGCCAGCAGTCTTTGGCCAGGGGGAGATGAAGCTTTCTTT,TRBJ1-1,14,TRBD1,TRBV5-1,NA
CASNQGATNEKLFF,TGTGCCAGCAACCAGGGGGCGACTAATGAAAAACTGTTTTTT,TRBJ1-4,14,TRBD1,TRBV9,NA
CASSLAGQGRDEQYF,TGTGCCAGCAGCTTAGCGGGACAGGGGAGGGACGAGCAGTACTTC,TRBJ2-7,15,TRBD1,TRBV7-8,once
CASSEGQTVYSPGYTF,TGTGCCAGCAGTGAAGGGCAGACTGTTTACTCTCCTGGCTACACCTTC,TRBJ1-2,16,NA,TRBV2,NA
CASIMGAGNTEAFF,TGTGCCAGCATAATGGGGGCGGGGAACACTGAAGCTTTCTTT,TRBJ1-1,14,NA,TRBV7-8,NA
CASSSRQGLNSPLHF,TGCGCCAGCAGCTCTCGACAGGGATTGAATTCGCCCCTCCACTTT,TRBJ1-6,15,TRBD1,TRBV5-1,few
CASSPASGTTYEQYF,TGTGCCAGCAGCCCCGCCTCCGGGACAACCTACGAGCAGTACTTC,TRBJ2-7,15,NA,TRBV5-4,once
CATSETGSNQPQHF,TGTGCCACCAGTGAAACAGGTAGCAATCAGCCCCAGCATTTT,TRBJ1-5,14,NA,TRBV24-1,NA
CASSTGLINSPLHF,TGTGCCAGCTCAACTGGACTCATTAATTCACCCCTCCACTTT,TRBJ1-6,14,NA,TRBV18,NA
CSVDSGSGANVLTF,TGCAGCGTTGACTCGGGATCTGGGGCCAACGTCCTGACTTTC,TRBJ2-6,14,NA,TRBV29-1,NA
CATSDPGQGAKNEQFF,TGTGCCACCAGTGACCCAGGACAGGGGGCTAAGAATGAGCAGTTCTTC,TRBJ2-1,16,TRBD1,TRBV24-1,NA
CASSFLGRETQYF,TGTGCCAGCAGCTTTCTTGGCAGAGAGACCCAGTACTTC,TRBJ2-5,13,NA,TRBV7-9,many
CASSFTSGGREQYF,TGTGCCAGCAGCTTTACTAGCGGGGGGCGCGAGCAGTACTTC,TRBJ2-7,14,TRBD2,TRBV5-6,NA
CASSLVLGSSDTQYF,TGTGCCAGCAGCCTAGTGCTAGGTTCATCAGATACGCAGTATTTT,TRBJ2-3,15,NA,TRBV14,NA
CASSPRPDTYTQYF,TGTGCCAGCTCACCACGCCCGGACACTTATACGCAGTATTTT,TRBJ2-3,14,NA,TRBV18,few
CASKYDRDNEQFF,TGTGCCAGCAAGTATGACAGGGACAATGAGCAGTTCTTC,TRBJ2-1,13,TRBD1,TRBV2,NA
CASSLGDRLSTDTQYF,TGCGCCAGCAGCTTGGGAGACAGGTTGAGCACAGATACGCAGTATTTT,TRBJ2-3,16,NA,TRBV5-1,NA
CASSLDRGTNTGELFF,TGTGCCAGCAGCTTAGACAGGGGGACGAACACCGGGGAGCTGTTTTTT,TRBJ2-2,16,TRBD1,TRBV7-9,NA
CASSEAGQFNYGYTF,TGTGCCAGCAGTGAAGCCGGACAGTTTAACTATGGCTACACCTTC,TRBJ1-2,15,NA,TRBV6-1,NA
CASSMRRDEAFF,TGTGCCAGTAGTATGCGGAGAGATGAAGCTTTCTTT,TRBJ1-1,12,NA,TRBV19,NA